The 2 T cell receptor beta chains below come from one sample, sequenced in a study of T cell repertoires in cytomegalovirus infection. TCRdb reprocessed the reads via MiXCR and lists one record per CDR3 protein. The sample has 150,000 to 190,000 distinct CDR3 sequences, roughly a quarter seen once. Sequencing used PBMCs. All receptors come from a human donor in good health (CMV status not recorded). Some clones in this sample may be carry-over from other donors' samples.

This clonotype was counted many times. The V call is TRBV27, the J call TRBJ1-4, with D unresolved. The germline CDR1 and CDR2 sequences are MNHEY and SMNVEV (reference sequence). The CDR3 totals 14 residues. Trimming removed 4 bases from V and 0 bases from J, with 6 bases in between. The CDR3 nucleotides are TGTGCCAGCAGTTACACCGCAACTAATGAAAAACTGTTTTTT. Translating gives CASSYTATNEKLFF.

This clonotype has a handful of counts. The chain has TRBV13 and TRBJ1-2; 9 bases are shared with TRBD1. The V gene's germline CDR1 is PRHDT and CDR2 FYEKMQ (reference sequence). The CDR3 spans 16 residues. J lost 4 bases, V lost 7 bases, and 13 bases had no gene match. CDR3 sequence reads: CASTLGGTGKIYGYTF. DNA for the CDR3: TGTGCCAGCACCCTAGGGGGGACAGGGAAGATCTATGGCTACACCTTC.